These 18 T cell receptor beta chains share one sample of origin, sequenced in a study of breast tumors, draining lymph nodes, adjacent tissues. The lymph nodes were axillary draining lymph nodes from breast cancer patients. TCRdb reprocessed the multiplex PCR reads via MiXCR and lists one record per CDR3 protein. Here the sample spans hundreds of thousands of distinct CDR3 sequences, 32% being singletons. Sequencing used axillary lymph node tissue. All receptors come from a female donor with breast cancer. Some clones in this sample may be carry-over from other donors' samples.

In its sample, this clonotype was seen many times. Germline and junction disagree at one end, which may indicate a read error. The chain has TRBV7-6 and TRBJ1-3, with 7 positions matching TRBD1. The CDR3 is made up of 17 amino acids. Germline CDR1 SGHVS, CDR2 FNYEAQ. CDR3 bases: TGTGCCAGCAGCCACTATGGGACAGCCAACTCTGGAAACCCCATATATTTT. Amino acids: CASSHYGTANSGNPIYF.

This clonotype was detected many times. The rearrangement uses TRBV4-3 and TRBJ2-3, with D perhaps matching TRBD1 (6 bases). Trimming pared 5 bases from V and 4 bases from J, leaving 10 bases between. Germline CDR1 reads LGHNA; CDR2 reads YSLEER. This CDR3 is built from 13 residues. The CDR3 sequence is CASSRQVSDTQYF. The CDR3 DNA is TGCGCCAGCAGCAGACAGGTGTCAGATACGCAGTATTTT.

Only one count was recorded for this clonotype. This chain uses TRBV29-1 with TRBJ2-3; D is unresolved. This CDR3 region has 13 residues. The germline V gene encodes CDR1 SQVTM and CDR2 ANQGSEA. V shed 6 bases and J shed 0 bases, with 10 bases lying between them. Here the CDR3 reads CSVDGRSTDTQYF. In nucleotides, the CDR3 is TGCAGCGTAGATGGCAGAAGCACAGATACGCAGTATTTT.

This clonotype was seen ten or more times. The chain links TRBV11-2 to TRBJ2-5; 7 bases agree with TRBD1. V lost 5 bases to trimming and J lost 0 bases; unmatched junction nucleotides: 6. The V gene's germline CDR1 is SGHAT and CDR2 FQNNGV. The CDR3 runs 15 residues. The CDR3 loop is CASSISGQYQETQYF. The CDR3 DNA is TGTGCCAGCAGCATTTCGGGACAGTACCAAGAGACCCAGTACTTC.

Details on this clonotype: One junction end does not reproduce the germline sequence, and a read error may be involved. The gene calls are TRBV7-3 and TRBJ2-5, with 7 bases identical to TRBD2. The CDR3 spans 11 residues. Germline loops: CDR1 SGHTA, CDR2 FQGTGA. CDR3 amino acids: CASSPRGSLDF. The CDR3 DNA is TGTGCCAGCAGCCCCCGCGGGAGCTTAGACTTC.

This clonotype was found once. This sequence joins TRBV6-6 and TRBJ1-6; D is perhaps TRBD1 (6 bases). The ends were cut back, 1 base at V and 5 bases at J, with 12 bases in the middle. In germline, CDR1 is MNHNY, CDR2 SVGAGI (reference sequence). This CDR3 region has 16 residues. This chain's CDR3 is CASSYLGRGDNSPLHF. In DNA, the CDR3 is TGTGCCAGCAGTTACTTGGGAAGGGGGGATAATTCACCCCTCCACTTT.

This clonotype came up once. The V and J genes are TRBV20-1 and TRBJ2-3; maybe TRBD1 (6 bases). The DNA end is more similar to TRBJ2-5, so the J call may be wrong. Germline CDR1 reads DFQATT; CDR2 reads SNEGSKA (reference sequence). The CDR3 is 14 residues long. CDR3 in amino acids: CSADRGRSIETQYF. The DNA of the CDR3 is TGCAGTGCGGATAGGGGGAGAAGTATAGAGACCCAGTACTTC.

Ten or more counts support this clonotype. This chain connects TRBV30 to TRBJ2-3, with 12 bases lining up with TRBD2. Trimming removed 2 bases from V and 6 bases from J; junction bases left unmatched: 6. CDR1 is GTSNPN and CDR2 is SVGIG in the germline V gene (reference sequence). The length of the CDR3 is 15 residues. In nucleotides, the CDR3 is TGTGCCTGGAGTCTAGCGGGAGGGCTCTGGGATACGCAGTATTTT. As protein: CAWSLAGGLWDTQYF.

About this clonotype: It may be a read error: a sequence one base away is much more abundant. The chain joins TRBV12-3 or TRBV12-4 to TRBJ2-7; TRBD1 aligns across 9 bases. This CDR3 is built from 15 residues. The V gene end was trimmed by 6 bases and the J gene end by 3 bases; junction bases not matched to a gene: 9. The CDR3 DNA is TGTGCCAGCAGCGACTGGGGGACAGGGCACTACGAGCAGTACTTC. Translated, it gives CASSDWGTGHYEQYF.

This clonotype was counted ten times or more. Given a much more abundant clone one base away, this may be a read error. This chain links TRBV20-1 with TRBJ2-5; TRBD1 might be the D (6 bases). The CDR3 extends over 14 amino acids. Trimming pared 2 bases from V and 7 bases from J, leaving 17 bases between. Germline lookup yields CDR1 DFQATT and CDR2 SNEGSKA (reference sequence). The CDR3 is CSARQLTGLATQYF. The CDR3 bases are TGCAGTGCTAGACAACTCACAGGGTTAGCGACCCAGTACTTC.

This clonotype was counted many times. The chain has TRBV2 and TRBJ2-1; TRBD1 might be the D (6 bases). Germline-derived CDR1 and CDR2 are SNHLY and FYNNEI. CDR3 length: 15 amino acids. The germline V and J ends were trimmed by 4 bases and 6 bases, with 16 bases remaining between them. CDR3 DNA sequence: TGTGCCAGCAGTGCCCGACAGGTAGCGAGCAATGAGCAGTTCTTC. Translation gives CASSARQVASNEQFF.

This clonotype has a count of ten or more. The chain has TRBV5-1 and TRBJ2-2; a possible D gene is TRBD1 (6 bases). The CDR3 is made up of 14 amino acids. With 7 bases removed from V and 5 bases from J, the gap between germline ends came to 15 bases. Germline V gene sequence: CDR1 SGHRS, CDR2 YFSETQ. CDR3 DNA: TGCGCCAGCGCCAGGGGAGATAAGACCGGGGAGCTGTTTTTT. Protein: CASARGDKTGELFF. Full variable domain (remainder filled in from reference TRBV5-1 and TRBJ2-2): KAGVTQTPRYLIKTRGQQVTLSCSPISGHRSVSWYQQTPGQGLQFLFEYFSETQRNKGNFPGRFSGRQFSNSRSEMNVSTLELGDSALYLCASARGDKTGELFFGEGSRLTVL.

At least ten counts were recorded for this clonotype. V is TRBV6-6 and J is TRBJ2-7; D gene uncertain. The V end was cut by 5 bases, the J end by 4 bases, with 12 bases between. Germline V gene sequence: CDR1 MNHNY, CDR2 SVGAGI (reference sequence). There are 13 residues in the CDR3. The CDR3 coding sequence is TGTGCCAGCAGTCACGACCGTAGGTACGAGCAGTACTTC. Its translation is CASSHDRRYEQYF.

This clonotype came up a few times. This may arise from a read error, as a much more abundant clone is one base away. The rearrangement uses TRBV14 and TRBJ2-7; a weak D match, TRBD1 (6 bases). CDR1 SGHDN and CDR2 FVKESK come from the germline V gene. This CDR3 spans 16 amino acids. The DNA of the CDR3 is TGTGCCAGCAGCCAAGAACCCAGTGACAGGCCCTACGCGCAGTACTTC. Translation gives CASSQEPSDRPYAQYF.

This clonotype was found many times. The chain employs TRBV19 and TRBJ1-4; D unresolved. The germline V and J ends were trimmed by 3 bases and 7 bases, with 9 bases remaining between them. The length of the CDR3 is 13 residues. The germline V gene has CDR1 LNHDA and CDR2 SQIVND (reference sequence). Here the CDR3 reads CASSIYPREKLFF. Here the CDR3 DNA reads TGTGCCAGTAGTATTTACCCACGTGAAAAACTGTTTTTT.

This clonotype was recorded many times. The rearrangement joins TRBV18 to TRBJ2-5; D is ambiguous. Germline-derived CDR1 and CDR2 are KGHSH and LQKENI. The V end was cut by 8 bases, the J end by 1 base, with 11 bases between. The CDR3 is made up of 13 amino acids. CDR3 sequence reads: CASSPGLQETQYF. CDR3 nucleotides: TGTGCCAGCAGCCCCGGGCTCCAAGAGACCCAGTACTTC.

This clonotype appeared many times. This chain links TRBV5-1 with TRBJ1-6, with 9 bases lining up with TRBD1. The CDR3 contains 16 residues. V trimming: 0 bases; J trimming: 7 bases; junction bases outside the gene matches: 5. CDR1 SGHRS and CDR2 YFSETQ come from the germline V gene. CDR3 DNA sequence: TGCGCCAGCAGCTTGGACGACAGGGGGAGGAATTCACCCCTCCACTTT. Its translation: CASSLDDRGRNSPLHF.

This clonotype was picked up many times. V is TRBV12-3 or TRBV12-4 and J is TRBJ2-2; 8 bases fit TRBD2. V lost 6 bases to trimming and J lost 0 bases; unmatched junction nucleotides: 3. CDR3 length equals 15 residues. This CDR3 is CASRTSVANTGELFF. Here the CDR3 DNA reads TGTGCCAGCAGGACTAGCGTTGCGAACACCGGGGAGCTGTTTTTT.